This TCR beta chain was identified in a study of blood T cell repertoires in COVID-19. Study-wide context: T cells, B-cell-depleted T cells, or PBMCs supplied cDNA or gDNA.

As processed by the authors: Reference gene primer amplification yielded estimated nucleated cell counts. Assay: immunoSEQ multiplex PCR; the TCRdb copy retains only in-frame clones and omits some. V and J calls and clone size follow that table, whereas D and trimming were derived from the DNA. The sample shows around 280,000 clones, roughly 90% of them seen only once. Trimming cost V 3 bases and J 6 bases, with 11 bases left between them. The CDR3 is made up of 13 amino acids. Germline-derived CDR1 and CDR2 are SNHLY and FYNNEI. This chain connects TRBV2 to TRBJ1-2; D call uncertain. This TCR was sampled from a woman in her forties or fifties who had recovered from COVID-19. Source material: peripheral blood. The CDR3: CASSDQRADGYTF. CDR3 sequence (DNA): TGTGCCAGCAGTGATCAGCGTGCTGATGGCTACACCTTC.